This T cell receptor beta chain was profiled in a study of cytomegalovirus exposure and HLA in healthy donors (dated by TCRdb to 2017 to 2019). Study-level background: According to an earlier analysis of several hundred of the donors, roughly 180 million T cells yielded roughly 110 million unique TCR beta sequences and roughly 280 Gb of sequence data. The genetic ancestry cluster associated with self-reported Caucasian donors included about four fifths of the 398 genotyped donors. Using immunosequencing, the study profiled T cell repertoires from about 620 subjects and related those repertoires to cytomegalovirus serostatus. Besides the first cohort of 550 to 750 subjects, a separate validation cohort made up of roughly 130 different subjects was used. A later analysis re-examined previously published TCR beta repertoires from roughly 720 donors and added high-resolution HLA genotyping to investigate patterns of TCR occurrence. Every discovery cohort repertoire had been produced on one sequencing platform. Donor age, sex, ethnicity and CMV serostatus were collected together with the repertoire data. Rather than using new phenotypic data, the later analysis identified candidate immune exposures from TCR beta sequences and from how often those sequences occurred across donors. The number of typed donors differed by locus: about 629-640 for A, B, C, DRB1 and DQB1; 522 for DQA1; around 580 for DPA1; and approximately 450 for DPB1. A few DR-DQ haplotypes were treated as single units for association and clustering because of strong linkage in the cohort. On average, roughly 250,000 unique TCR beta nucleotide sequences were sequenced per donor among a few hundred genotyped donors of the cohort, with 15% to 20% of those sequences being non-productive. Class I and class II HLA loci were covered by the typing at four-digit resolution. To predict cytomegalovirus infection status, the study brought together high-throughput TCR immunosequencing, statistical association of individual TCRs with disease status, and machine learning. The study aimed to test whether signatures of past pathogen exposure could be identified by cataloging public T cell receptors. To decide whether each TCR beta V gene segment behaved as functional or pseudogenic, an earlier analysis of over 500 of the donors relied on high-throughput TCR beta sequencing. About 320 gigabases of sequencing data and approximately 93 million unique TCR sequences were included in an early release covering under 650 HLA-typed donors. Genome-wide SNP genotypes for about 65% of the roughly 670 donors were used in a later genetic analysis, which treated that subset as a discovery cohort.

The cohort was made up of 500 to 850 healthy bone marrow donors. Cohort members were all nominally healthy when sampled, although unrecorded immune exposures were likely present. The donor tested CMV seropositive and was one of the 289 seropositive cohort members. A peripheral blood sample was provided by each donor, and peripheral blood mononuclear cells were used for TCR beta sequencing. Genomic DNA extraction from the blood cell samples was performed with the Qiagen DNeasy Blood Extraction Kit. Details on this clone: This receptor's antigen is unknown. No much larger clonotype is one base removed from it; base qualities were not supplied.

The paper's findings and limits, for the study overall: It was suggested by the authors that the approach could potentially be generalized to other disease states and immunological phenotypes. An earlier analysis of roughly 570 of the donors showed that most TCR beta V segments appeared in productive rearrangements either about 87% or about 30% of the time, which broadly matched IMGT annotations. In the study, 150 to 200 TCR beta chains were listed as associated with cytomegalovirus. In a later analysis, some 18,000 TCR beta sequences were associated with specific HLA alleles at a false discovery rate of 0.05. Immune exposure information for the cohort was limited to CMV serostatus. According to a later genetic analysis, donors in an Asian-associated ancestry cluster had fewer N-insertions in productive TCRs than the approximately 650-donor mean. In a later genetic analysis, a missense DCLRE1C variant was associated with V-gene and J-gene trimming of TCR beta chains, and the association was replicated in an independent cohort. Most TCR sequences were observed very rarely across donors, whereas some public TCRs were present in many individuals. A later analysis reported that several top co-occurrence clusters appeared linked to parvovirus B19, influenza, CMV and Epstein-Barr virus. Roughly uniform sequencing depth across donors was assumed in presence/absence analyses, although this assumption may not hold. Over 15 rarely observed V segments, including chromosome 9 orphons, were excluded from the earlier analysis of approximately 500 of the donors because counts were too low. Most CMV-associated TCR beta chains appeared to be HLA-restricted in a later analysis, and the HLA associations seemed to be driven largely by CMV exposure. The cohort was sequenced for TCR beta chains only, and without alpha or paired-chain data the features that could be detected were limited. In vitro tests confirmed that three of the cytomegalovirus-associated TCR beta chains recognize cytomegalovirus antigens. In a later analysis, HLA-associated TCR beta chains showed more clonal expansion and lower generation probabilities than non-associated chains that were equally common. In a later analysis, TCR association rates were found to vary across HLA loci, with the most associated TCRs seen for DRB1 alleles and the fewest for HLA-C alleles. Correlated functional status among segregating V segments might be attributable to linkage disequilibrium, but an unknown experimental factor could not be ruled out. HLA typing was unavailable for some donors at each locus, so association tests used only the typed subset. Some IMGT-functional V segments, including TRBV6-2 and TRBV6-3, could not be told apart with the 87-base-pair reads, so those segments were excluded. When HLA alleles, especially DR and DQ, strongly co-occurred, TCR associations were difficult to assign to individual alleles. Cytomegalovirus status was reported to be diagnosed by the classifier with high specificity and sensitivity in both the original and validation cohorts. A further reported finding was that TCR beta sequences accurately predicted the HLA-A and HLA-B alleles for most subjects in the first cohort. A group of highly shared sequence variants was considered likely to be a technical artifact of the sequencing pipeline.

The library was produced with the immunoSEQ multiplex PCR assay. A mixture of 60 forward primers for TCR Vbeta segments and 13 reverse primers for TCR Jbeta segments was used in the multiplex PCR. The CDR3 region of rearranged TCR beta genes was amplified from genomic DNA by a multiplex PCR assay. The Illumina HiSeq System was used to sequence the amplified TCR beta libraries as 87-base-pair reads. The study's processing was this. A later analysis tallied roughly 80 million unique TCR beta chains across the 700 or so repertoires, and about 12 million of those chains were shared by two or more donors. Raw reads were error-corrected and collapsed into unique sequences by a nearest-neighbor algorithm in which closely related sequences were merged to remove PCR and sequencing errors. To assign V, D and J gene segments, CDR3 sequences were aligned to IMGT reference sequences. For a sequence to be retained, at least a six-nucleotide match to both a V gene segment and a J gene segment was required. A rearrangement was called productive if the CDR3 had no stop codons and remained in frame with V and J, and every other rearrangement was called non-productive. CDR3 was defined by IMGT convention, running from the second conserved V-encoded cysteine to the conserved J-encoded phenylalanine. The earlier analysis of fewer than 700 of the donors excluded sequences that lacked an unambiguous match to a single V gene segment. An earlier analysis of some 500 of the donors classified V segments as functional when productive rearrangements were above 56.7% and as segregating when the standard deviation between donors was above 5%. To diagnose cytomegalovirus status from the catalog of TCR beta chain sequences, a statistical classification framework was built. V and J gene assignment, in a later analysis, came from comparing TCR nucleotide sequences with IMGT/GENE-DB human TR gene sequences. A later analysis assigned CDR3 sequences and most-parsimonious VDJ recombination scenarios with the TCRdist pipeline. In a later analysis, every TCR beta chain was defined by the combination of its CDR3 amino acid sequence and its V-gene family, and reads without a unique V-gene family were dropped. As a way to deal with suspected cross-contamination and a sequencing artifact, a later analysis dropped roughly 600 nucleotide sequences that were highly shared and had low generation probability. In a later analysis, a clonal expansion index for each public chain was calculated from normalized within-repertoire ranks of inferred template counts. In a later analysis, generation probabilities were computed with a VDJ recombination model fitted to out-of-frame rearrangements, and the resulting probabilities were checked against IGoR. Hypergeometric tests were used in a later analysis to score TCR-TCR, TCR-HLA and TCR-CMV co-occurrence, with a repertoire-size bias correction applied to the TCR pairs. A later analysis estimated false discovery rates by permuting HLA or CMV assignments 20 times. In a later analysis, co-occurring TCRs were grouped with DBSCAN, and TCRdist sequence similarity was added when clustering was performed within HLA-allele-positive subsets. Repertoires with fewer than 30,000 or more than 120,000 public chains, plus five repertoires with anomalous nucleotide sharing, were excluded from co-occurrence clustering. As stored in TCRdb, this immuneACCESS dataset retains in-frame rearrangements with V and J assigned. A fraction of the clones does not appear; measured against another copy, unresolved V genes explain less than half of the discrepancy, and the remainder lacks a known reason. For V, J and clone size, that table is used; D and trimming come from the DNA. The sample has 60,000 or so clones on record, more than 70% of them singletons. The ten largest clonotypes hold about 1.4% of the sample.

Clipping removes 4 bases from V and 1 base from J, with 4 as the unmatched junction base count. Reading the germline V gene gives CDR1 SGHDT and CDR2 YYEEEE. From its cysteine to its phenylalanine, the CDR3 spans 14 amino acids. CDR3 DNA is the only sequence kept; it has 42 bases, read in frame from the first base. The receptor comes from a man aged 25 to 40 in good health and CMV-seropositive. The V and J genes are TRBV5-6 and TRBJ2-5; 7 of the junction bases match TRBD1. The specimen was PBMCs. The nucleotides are TGTGCCAGCAGCCTAGGGACAGTCCAAGAGACCCAGTACTTC. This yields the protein CASSLGTVQETQYF.